In its sample, the clone carrying this TCR beta chain was seen a few times. Its antigen is unidentified. The TCR beta libraries were generated through quantitative 5'-RACE incorporating molecular barcodes. TCRdb passed the 5' RACE reads through MiXCR, listing each CDR3 protein once. Of some 400,000 distinct CDR3 sequences in the sample, 20% to 25% are singletons; the top ten hold about 16%. This specimen comes from a study of CD8 T cells in ankylosing spondylitis. Germline V gene sequence: CDR1 DFQATT, CDR2 SNEGSKA (reference sequence). The CDR3 covers 14 residues. Trimming cost V 5 bases and J 6 bases; bases outside gene matches: 6. Notes on the study in general: The study identified a TCR beta motif of several highly homologous variants that appeared characteristic of ankylosing spondylitis blood.

This receptor was identified in a male donor with ankylosing spondylitis. The chain couples TRBV20-1 to TRBJ2-1; 11 bases are a match to TRBD1. Sequencing was carried out using blood, either unsorted or a sorted T cell fraction (not recorded which). The CDR3 loop is CSAEDRGLRNEQFF. The DNA for the CDR3 is TGCAGTGCTGAGGACAGGGGGCTGCGCAATGAGCAGTTCTTC.